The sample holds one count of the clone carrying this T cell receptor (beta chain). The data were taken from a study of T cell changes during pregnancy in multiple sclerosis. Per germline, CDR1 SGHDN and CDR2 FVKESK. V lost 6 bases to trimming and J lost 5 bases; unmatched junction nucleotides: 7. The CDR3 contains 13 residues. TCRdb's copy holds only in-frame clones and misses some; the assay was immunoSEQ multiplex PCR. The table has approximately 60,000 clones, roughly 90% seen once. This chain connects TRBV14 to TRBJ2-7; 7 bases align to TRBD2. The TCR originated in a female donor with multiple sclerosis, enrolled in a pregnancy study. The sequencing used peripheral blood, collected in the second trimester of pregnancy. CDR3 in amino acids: CASSLGLDNEQYF. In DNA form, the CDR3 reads TGTGCCAGCAGTCTTGGACTAGACAACGAGCAGTACTTC.